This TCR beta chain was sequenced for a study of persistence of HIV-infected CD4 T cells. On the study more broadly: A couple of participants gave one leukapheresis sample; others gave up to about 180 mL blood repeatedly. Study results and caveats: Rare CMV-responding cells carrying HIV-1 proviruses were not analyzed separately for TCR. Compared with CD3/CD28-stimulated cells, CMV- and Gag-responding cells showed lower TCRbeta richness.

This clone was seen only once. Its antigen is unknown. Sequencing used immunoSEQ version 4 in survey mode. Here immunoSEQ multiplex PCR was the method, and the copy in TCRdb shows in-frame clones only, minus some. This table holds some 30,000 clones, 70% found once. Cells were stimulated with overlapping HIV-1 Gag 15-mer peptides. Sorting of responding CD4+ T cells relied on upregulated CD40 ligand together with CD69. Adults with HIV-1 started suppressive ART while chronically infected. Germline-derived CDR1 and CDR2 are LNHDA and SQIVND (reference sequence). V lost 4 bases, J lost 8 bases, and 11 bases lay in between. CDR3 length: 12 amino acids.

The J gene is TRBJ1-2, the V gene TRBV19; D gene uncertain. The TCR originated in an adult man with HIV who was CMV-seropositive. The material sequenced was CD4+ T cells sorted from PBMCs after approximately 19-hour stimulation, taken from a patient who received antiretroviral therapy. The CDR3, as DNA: TGTGCCAGTAGTACAGGAGGGAAAGGCTACACCTTC. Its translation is CASSTGGKGYTF.